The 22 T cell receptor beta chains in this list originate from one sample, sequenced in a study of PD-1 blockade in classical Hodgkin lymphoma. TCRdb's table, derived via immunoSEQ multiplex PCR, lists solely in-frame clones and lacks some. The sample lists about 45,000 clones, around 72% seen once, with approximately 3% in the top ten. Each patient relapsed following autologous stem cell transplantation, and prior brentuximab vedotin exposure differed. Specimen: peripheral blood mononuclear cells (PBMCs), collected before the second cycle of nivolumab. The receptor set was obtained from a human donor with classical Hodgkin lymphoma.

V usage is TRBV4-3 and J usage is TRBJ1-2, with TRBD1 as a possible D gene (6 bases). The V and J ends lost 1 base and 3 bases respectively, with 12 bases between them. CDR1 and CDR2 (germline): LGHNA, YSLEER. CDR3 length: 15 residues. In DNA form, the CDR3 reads TGCGCCAGCAGCCAAGTCCCCGAGGGGGACTATGGCTACACCTTC. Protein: CASSQVPEGDYGYTF.

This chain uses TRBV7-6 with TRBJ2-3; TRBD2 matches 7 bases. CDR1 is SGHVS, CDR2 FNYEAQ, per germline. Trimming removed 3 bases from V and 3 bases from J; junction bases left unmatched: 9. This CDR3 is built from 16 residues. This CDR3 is CASSLPPSGQTDTQYF. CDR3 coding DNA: TGTGCCAGCAGCTTGCCACCTAGCGGCCAAACAGATACGCAGTATTTT.

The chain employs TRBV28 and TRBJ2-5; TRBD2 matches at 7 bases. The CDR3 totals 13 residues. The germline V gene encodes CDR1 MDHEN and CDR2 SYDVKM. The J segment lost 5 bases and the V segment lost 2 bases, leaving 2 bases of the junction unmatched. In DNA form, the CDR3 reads TGTGCCAGCAGTTTAGAGGGAGGGGAGACCCAGTACTTC. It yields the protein CASSLEGGETQYF.

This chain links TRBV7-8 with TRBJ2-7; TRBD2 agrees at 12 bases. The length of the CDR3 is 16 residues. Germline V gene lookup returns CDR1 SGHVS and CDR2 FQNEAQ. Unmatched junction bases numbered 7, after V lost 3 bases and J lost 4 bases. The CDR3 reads CASSLNLAGGPYEQYF. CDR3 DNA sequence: TGTGCCAGCAGCTTGAATCTAGCGGGGGGGCCGTACGAGCAGTACTTC.

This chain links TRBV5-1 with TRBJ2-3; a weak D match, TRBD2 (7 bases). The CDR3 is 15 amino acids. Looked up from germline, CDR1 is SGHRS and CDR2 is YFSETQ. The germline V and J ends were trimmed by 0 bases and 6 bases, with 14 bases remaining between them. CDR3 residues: CASSLEGGMVDTQYF. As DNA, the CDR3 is TGCGCCAGCAGCTTGGAGGGGGGGATGGTCGATACGCAGTATTTT. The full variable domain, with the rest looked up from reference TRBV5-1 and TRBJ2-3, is KAGVTQTPRYLIKTRGQQVTLSCSPISGHRSVSWYQQTPGQGLQFLFEYFSETQRNKGNFPGRFSGRQFSNSRSEMNVSTLELGDSALYLCASSLEGGMVDTQYFGPGTRLTVL.

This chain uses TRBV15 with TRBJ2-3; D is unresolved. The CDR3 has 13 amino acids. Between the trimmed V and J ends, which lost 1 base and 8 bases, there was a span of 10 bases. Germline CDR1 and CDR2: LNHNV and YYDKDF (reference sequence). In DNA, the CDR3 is TGTGCCACCAGCAGAGCGCTTTCTGGTACGCAGTATTTT. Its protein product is CATSRALSGTQYF.

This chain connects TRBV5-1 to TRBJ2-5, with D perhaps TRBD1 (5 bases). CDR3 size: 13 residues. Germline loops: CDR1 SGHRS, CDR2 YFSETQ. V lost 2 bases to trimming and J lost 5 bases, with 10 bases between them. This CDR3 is CASSFQGWETQYF. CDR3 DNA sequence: TGCGCCAGCAGCTTTCAGGGTTGGGAGACCCAGTACTTC.

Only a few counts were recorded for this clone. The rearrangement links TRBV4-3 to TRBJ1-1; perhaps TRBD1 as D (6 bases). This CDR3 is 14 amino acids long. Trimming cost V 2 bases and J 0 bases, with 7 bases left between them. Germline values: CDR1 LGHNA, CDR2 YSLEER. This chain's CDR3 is CASSQWTVNTEAFF. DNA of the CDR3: TGCGCCAGCAGCCAATGGACAGTGAACACTGAAGCTTTCTTT.

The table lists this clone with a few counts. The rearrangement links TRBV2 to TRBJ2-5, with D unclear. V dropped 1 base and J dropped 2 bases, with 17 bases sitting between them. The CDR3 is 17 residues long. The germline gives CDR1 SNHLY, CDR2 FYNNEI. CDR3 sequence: CASSEEGVYGEQETQYF. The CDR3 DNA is TGTGCCAGCAGTGAAGAGGGTGTATATGGGGAACAAGAGACCCAGTACTTC.

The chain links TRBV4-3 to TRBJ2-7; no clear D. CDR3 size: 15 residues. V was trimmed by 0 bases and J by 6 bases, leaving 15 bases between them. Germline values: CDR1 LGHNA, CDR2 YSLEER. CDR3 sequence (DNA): TGCGCCAGCAGCCAAGACCCCAAACAGAGATCCGAGCAGTACTTC. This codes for CASSQDPKQRSEQYF.

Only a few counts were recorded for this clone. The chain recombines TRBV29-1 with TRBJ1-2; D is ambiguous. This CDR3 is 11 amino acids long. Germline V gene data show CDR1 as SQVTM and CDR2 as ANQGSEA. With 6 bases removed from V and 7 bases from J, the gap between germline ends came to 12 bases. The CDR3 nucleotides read TGCAGCGTGGAATTCCGGGTTGGCTACACCTTC. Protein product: CSVEFRVGYTF.

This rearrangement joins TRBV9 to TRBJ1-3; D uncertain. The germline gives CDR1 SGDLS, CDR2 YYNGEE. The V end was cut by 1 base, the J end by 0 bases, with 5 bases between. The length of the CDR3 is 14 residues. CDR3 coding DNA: TGTGCCAGCAGCGTATTAATCTCTGGAAACACCATATATTTT. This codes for CASSVLISGNTIYF.

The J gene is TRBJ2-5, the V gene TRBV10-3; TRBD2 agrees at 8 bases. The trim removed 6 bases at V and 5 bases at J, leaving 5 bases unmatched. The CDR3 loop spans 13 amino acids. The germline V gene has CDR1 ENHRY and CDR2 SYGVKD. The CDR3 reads CAIRKAGDETQYF. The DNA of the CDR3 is TGTGCCATCAGAAAAGCGGGAGATGAGACCCAGTACTTC.

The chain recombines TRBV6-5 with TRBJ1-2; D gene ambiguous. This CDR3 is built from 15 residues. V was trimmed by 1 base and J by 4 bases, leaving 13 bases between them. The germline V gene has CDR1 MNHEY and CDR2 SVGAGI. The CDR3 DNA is TGTGCCAGCAGTTACTTAGAGGGAGAAGGCTATGGCTACACCTTC. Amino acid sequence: CASSYLEGEGYGYTF.

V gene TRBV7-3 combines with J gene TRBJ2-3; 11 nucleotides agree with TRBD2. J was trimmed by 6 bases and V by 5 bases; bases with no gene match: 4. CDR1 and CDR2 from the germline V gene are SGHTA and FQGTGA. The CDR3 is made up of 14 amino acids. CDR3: CASSLAGGSDTQYF. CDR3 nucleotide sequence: TGTGCCAGCAGCCTAGCGGGGGGAAGCGATACGCAGTATTTT.

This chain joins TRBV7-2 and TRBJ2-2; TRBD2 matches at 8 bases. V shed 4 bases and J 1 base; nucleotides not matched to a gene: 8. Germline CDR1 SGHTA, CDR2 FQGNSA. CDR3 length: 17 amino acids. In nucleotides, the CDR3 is TGTGCCAGCAGCTATCTTGGGGCGGGAGGGAACACCGGGGAGCTGTTTTTT. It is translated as CASSYLGAGGNTGELFF.

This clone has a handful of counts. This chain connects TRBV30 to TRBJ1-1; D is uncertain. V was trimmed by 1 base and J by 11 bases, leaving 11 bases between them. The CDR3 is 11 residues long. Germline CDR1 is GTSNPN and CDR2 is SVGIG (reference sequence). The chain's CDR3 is CAWSGPPEAFF. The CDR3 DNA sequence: TGTGCCTGGAGTGGCCCCCCGGAGGCTTTCTTT.

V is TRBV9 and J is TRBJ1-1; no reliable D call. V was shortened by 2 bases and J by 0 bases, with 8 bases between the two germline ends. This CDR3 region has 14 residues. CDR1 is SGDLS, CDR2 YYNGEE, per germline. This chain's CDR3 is CASSVGYMNTEAFF. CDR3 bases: TGTGCCAGCAGCGTTGGTTACATGAACACTGAAGCTTTCTTT. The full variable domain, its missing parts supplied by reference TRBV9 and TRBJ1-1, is DSGVTQTPKHLITATGQRVTLRCSPRSGDLSVYWYQQSLDQGLQFLIQYYNGEERAKGNILERFSAQQFPDLHSELNLSSLELGDSALYFCASSVGYMNTEAFFGQGTRLTVV.

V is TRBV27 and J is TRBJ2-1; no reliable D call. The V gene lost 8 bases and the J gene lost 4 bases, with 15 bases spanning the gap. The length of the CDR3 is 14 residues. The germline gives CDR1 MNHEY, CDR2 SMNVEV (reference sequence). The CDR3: CASRQGLSYNEQFF. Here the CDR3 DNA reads TGTGCCAGCCGGCAAGGGCTGAGTTACAATGAGCAGTTCTTC.

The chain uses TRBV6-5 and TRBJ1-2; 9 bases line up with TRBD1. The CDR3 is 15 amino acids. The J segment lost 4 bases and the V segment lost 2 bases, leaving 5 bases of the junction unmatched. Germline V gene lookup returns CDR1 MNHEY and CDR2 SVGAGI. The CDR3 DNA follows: TGTGCCAGCAGTTACGGGGGGACAGGGATCTATGGCTACACCTTC. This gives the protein CASSYGGTGIYGYTF.

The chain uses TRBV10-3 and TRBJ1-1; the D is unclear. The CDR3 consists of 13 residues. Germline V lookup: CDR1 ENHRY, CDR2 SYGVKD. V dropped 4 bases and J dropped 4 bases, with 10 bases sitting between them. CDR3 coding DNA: TGTGCCATCAGTGGGAGGGAGAGCACTGAAGCTTTCTTT. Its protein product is CAISGRESTEAFF.

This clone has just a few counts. CDR3 protein: CASSFYGETQYF. CDR3 bases: TGTGCCAGCAGCTTTTACGGAGAGACCCAGTACTTC. The chain joins TRBV7-9 to TRBJ2-5; D not certain. The CDR3 covers 12 residues. Germline CDR1 and CDR2: SEHNR and FQNEAQ (reference sequence). The V gene lost 3 bases and the J gene lost 4 bases, with 6 bases spanning the gap.